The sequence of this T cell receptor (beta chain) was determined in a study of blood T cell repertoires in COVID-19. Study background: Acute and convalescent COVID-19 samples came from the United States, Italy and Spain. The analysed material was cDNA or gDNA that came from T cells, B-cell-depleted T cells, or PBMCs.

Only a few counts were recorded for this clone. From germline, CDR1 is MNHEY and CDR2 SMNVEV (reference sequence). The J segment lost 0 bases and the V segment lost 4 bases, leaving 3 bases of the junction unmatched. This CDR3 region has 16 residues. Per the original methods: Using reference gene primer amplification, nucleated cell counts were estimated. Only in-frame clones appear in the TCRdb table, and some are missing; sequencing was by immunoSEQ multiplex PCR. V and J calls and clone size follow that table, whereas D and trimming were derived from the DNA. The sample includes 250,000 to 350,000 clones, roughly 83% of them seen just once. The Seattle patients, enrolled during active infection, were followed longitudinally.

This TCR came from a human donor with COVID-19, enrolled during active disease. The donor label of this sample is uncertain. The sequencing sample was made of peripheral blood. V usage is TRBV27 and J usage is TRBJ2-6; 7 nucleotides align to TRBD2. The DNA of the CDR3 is TGTGCCAGCAGTTGGGGGGGAGCCTCTGGGGCCAACGTCCTGACTTTC. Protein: CASSWGGASGANVLTF.